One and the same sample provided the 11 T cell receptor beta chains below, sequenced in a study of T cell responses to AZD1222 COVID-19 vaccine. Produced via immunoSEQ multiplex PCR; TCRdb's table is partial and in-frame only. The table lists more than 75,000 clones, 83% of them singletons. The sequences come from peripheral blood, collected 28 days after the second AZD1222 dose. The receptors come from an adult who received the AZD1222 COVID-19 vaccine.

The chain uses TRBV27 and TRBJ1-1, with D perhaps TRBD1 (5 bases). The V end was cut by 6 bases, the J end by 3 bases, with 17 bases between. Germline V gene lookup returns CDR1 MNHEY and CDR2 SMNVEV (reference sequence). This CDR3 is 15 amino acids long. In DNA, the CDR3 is TGTGCCAGCAGCTCGGGACTCTGGATGGACACTGAAGCTTTCTTT. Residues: CASSSGLWMDTEAFF.

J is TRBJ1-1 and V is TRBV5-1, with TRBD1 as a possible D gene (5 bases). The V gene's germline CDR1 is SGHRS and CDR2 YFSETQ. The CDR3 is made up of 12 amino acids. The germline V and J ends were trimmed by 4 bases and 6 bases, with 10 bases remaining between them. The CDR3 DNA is TGCGCCAGCAGCCCCAGGGCCTCTGAAGCTTTCTTT. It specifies CASSPRASEAFF. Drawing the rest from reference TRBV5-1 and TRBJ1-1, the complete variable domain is KAGVTQTPRYLIKTRGQQVTLSCSPISGHRSVSWYQQTPGQGLQFLFEYFSETQRNKGNFPGRFSGRQFSNSRSEMNVSTLELGDSALYLCASSPRASEAFFGQGTRLTVV.

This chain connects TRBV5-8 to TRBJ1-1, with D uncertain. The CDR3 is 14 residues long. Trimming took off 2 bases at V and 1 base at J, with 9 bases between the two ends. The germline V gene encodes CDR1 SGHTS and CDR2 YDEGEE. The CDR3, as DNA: TGTGCCAGCAGCTTTTTAACAGCGAACACTGAAGCTTTCTTT. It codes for CASSFLTANTEAFF.

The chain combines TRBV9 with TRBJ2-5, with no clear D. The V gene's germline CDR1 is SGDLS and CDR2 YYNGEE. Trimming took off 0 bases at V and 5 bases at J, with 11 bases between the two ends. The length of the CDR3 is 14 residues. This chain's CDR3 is CASSVGLERETQYF. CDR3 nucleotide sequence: TGTGCCAGCAGCGTAGGGCTAGAGCGCGAGACCCAGTACTTC.

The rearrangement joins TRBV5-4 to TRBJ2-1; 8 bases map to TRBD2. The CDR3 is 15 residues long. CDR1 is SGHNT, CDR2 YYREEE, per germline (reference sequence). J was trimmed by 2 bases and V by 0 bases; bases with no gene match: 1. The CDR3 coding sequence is TGTGCCAGCAGCTTGGCGGGGGGGACCTACAATGAGCAGTTCTTC. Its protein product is CASSLAGGTYNEQFF.

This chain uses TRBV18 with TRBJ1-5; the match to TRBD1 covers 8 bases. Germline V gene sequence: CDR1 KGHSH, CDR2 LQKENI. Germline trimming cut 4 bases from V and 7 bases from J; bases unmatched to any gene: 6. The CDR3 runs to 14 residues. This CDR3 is CASSLQGAGQPQHF. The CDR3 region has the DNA TGTGCCAGCTCACTCCAGGGGGCAGGGCAGCCCCAGCATTTT.

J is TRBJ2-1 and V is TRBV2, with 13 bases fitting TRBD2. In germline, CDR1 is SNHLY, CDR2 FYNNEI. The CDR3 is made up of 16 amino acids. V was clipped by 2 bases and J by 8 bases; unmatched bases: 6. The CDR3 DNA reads TGTGCCAGCAGTGAAAGAGGACTAGCGGGAGCAGATGAGCAGTTCTTC. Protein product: CASSERGLAGADEQFF.

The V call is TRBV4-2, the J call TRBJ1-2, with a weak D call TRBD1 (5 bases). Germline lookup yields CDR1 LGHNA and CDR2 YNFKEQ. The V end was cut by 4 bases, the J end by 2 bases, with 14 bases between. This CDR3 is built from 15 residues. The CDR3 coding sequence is TGTGCCAGCAGCCCATCTGACAGTGACAACTATGGCTACACCTTC. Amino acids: CASSPSDSDNYGYTF.

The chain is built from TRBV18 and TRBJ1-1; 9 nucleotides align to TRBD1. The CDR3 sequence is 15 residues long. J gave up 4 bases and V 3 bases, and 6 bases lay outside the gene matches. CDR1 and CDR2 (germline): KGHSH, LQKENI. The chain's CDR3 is CASSPRTGATTEAFF. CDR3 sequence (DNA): TGTGCCAGCTCACCGCGGACAGGGGCGACCACTGAAGCTTTCTTT.

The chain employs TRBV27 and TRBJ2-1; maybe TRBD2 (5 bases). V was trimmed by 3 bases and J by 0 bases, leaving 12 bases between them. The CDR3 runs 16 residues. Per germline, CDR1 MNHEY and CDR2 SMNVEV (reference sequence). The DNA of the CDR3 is TGTGCCAGCAGTTTTGGACTCTCAAGCTCCTACAATGAGCAGTTCTTC. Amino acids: CASSFGLSSSYNEQFF.

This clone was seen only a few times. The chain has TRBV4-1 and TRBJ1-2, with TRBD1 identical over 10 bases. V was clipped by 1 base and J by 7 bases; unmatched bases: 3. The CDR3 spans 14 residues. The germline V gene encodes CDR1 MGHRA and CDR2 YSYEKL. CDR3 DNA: TGCGCCAGCAGCCAAGGACAGGGGGCCGGTGGCTACACCTTC. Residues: CASSQGQGAGGYTF.